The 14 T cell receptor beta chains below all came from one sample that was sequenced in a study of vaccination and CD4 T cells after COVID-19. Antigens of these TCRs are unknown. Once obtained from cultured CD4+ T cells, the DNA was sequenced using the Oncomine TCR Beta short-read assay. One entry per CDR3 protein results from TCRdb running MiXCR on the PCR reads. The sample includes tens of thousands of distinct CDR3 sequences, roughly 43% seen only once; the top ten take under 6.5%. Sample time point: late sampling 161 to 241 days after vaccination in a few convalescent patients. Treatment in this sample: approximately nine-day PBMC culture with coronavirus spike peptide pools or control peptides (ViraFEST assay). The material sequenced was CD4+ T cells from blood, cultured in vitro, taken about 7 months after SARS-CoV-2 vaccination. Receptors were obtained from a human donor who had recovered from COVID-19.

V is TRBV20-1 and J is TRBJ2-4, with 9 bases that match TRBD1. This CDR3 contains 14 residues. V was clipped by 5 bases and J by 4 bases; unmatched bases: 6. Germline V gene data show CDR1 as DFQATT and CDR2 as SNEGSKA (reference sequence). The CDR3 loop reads CSAPRTGEKNIQYF. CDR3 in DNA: TGCAGTGCTCCTAGGACAGGGGAGAAAAACATTCAGTACTTC.

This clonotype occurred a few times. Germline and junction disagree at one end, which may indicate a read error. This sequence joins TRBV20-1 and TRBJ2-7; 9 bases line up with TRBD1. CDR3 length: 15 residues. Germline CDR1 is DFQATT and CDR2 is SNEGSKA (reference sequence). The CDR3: CSARDEVQGAGEQYF. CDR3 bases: TGCAGTGCGAGAGATGAAGTACAGGGGGCGGGCGAGCAGTACTTC.

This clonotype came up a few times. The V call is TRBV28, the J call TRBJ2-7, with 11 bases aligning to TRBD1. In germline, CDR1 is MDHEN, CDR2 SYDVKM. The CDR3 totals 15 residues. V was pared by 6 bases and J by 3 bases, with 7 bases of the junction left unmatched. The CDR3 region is CASSEPGQGGYEQYF. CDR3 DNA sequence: TGTGCCAGCAGCGAACCGGGACAGGGGGGCTACGAGCAGTACTTC.

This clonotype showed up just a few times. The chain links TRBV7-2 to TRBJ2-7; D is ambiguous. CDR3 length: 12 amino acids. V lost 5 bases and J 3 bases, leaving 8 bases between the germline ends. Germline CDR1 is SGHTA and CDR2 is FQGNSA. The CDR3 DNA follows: TGTGCCAGCAGCCCCTCAGACTACGAGCAGTACTTC. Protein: CASSPSDYEQYF. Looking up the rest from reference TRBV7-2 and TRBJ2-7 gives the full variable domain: GAGVSQSPSNKVTEKGKDVELRCDPISGHTALYWYRQSLGQGLEFLIYFQGNSAPDKSGLPSDRFSAERTGGSVSTLTIQRTQQEDSAVYLCASSPSDYEQYFGPGTRLTVT.

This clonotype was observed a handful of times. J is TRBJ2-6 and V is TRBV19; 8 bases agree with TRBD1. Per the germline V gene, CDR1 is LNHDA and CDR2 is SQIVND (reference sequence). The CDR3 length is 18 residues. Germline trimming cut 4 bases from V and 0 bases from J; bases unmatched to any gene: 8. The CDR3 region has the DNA TGTGCCAGTAGTAGAGACAGGGGCTACAGCTCTGGGGCCAACGTCCTGACTTTC. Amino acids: CASSRDRGYSSGANVLTF.

The CDR3 DNA is TGCAGTGCTAGCCGGGGCGAGGACACTGAAGCTTTCTTT. Translating it yields CSASRGEDTEAFF. The V and J genes are TRBV20-1 and TRBJ1-1; perhaps TRBD1 as D (5 bases). The CDR3 extends over 13 amino acids. Germline V gene lookup returns CDR1 DFQATT and CDR2 SNEGSKA (reference sequence). V lost 3 bases, J lost 3 bases, and 11 bases lay in between.

DNA of the CDR3: TGCAGTGCTAGAGATGAGGGACAGTCTAATTCACCCCTCCACTTT. Translating gives CSARDEGQSNSPLHF. The chain is built from TRBV20-1 and TRBJ1-6, with 7 bases fitting TRBD1. CDR1 is DFQATT and CDR2 is SNEGSKA in the germline V gene (reference sequence). The length of the CDR3 is 15 residues. The V gene end was trimmed by 0 bases and the J gene end by 6 bases; junction bases not matched to a gene: 5.

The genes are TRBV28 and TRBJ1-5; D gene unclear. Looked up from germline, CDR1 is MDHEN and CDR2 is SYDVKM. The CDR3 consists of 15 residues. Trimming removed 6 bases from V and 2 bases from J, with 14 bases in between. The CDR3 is CASSKGGRGNQPQHF. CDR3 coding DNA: TGTGCCAGCAGCAAAGGAGGGCGAGGCAATCAGCCCCAGCATTTT.

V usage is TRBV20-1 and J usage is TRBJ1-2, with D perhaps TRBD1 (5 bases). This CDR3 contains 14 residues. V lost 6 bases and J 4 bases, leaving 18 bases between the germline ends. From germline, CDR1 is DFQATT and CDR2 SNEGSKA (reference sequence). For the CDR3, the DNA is TGCAGTGCCCCTCTCGACAGCGGGCCCTATGGCTACACCTTC. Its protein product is CSAPLDSGPYGYTF.

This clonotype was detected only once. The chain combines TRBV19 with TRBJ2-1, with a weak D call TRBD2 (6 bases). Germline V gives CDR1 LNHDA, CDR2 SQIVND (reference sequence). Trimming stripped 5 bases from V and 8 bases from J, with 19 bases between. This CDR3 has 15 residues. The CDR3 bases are TGTGCCAGTAGTTGGAGTGGGGGGACTGGGGATGAGCAGTTCTTC. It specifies CASSWSGGTGDEQFF.

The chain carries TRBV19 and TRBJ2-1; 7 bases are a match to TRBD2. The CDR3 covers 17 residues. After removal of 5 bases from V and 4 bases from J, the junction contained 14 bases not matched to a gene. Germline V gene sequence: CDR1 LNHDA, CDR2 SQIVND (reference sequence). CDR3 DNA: TGTGCCAGTAGTTCCAACGGACGTCGGGGGGAATACAATGAGCAGTTCTTC. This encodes CASSSNGRRGEYNEQFF.

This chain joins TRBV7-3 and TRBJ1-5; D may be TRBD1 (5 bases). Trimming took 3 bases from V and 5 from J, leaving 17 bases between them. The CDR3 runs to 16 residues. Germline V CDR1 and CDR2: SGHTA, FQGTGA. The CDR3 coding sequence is TGTGCCAGCAGCTTCCCCGTTTCGACAGTTGATCAGCCCCAGCATTTT. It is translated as CASSFPVSTVDQPQHF.

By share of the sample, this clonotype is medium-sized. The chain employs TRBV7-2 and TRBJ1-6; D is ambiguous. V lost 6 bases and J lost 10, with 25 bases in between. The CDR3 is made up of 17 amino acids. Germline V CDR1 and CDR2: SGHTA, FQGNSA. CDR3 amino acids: CASSPSYLRVPQSPLHF. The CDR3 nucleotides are TGTGCCAGCAGTCCGTCCTATTTAAGGGTCCCTCAGTCACCCCTCCACTTT.

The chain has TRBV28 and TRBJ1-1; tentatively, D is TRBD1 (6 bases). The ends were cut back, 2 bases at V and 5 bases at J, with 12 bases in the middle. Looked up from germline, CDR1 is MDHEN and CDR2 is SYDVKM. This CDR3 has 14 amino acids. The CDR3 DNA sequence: TGTGCCAGCAGTTTAGGGGGGGCAGGAACTGAAGCTTTCTTT. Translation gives CASSLGGAGTEAFF.